The 8 T cell receptor beta chains listed next were all sequenced from one sample in a study of shared clonotypes between healthy human individuals. The protocol was immunoSEQ multiplex PCR, while the TCRdb copy is restricted to in-frame clones and leaves out a portion. The profile shows under 1,100,000 clones, 75% to 85% of them singletons. The sequencing sample was made of memory CD4+ T cells from PBMCs. As to subset: CD45RA-negative fraction. These receptors originate from a man between 18 and 29 years old in good health. Some clones in this sample may be carry-over from other donors' samples.

The chain links TRBV5-6 to TRBJ2-5, with D maybe TRBD1 (5 bases). This CDR3 is built from 13 residues. CDR1 is SGHDT and CDR2 is YYEEEE in the germline V gene. V lost 3 bases, J lost 0 bases, and 6 bases lay in between. CDR3: CASSYRYQETQYF. CDR3 nucleotides: TGTGCCAGCAGCTACAGGTACCAAGAGACCCAGTACTTC.

This clone was counted a few times. The CDR3 nucleotides read TGCGCCAGCAGCCAAGTACAGGGTTCGGCGAACACCGGGGAGCTGTTTTTT. Its translation is CASSQVQGSANTGELFF. This chain joins TRBV5-1 and TRBJ2-2; a possible D gene is TRBD1 (6 bases). CDR1 and CDR2 from the germline V gene are SGHRS and YFSETQ. V lost 4 bases and J 0 bases, leaving 16 bases between the germline ends. The CDR3 totals 17 residues.

The rearrangement uses TRBV18 and TRBJ2-7; 7 nucleotides agree with TRBD2. This CDR3 is 15 amino acids long. With V trimmed by 3 bases and J by 4 bases, 9 bases remained unmatched. The germline gives CDR1 KGHSH, CDR2 LQKENI. The chain's CDR3 is CASSPGGSSLYEQYF. Written as DNA, the CDR3 is TGTGCCAGCTCACCGGGCGGGAGTTCATTGTACGAGCAGTACTTC.

The chain joins TRBV5-6 to TRBJ2-5; no reliable D call. V dropped 2 bases and J dropped 5 bases, with 10 bases sitting between them. The CDR3 sequence is 13 residues long. The germline V gene has CDR1 SGHDT and CDR2 YYEEEE. CDR3 nucleotide sequence: TGTGCCAGCAGCTTCTCGGTTAGTGAGACCCAGTACTTC. Translated, it gives CASSFSVSETQYF.

V and J are TRBV5-4 and TRBJ1-1; possibly TRBD1 for D (5 bases). Trimming stripped 0 bases from V and 4 bases from J, with 13 bases between. The CDR3 has 15 residues. Germline V gene lookup returns CDR1 SGHNT and CDR2 YYREEE (reference sequence). CDR3 amino acids: CASSLGWGGSTEAFF. The CDR3 DNA is TGTGCCAGCAGCTTGGGTTGGGGCGGGAGCACTGAAGCTTTCTTT.

This rearrangement joins TRBV6-5 to TRBJ1-2; D not resolved. The CDR3 totals 13 residues. Germline CDR1 reads MNHEY; CDR2 reads SVGAGI. The V end was cut by 2 bases, the J end by 3 bases, with 7 bases between. For the CDR3, the DNA is TGTGCCAGCAGTTACGCCGGGGACTATGGCTACACCTTC. Amino acid sequence: CASSYAGDYGYTF.

The chain employs TRBV7-3 and TRBJ2-1; 10 bases are a match to TRBD2. Germline V lookup: CDR1 SGHTA, CDR2 FQGTGA. The CDR3 covers 16 residues. V shed 4 bases and J 8 bases; nucleotides not matched to a gene: 11. As DNA, the CDR3 is TGTGCCAGCAGCTCCCGGACTAGCGGAATCAACCATGAGCAGTTCTTC. This codes for CASSSRTSGINHEQFF.

The chain carries TRBV15 and TRBJ2-1; possibly TRBD1 for D (5 bases). Per the germline V gene, CDR1 is LNHNV and CDR2 is YYDKDF (reference sequence). CDR3 length: 16 residues. The V end lost 0 bases, the J end lost 7 bases, and 16 bases lay between the germline ends. The CDR3 loop reads CATSREGATKRNEQFF. The CDR3 nucleotides are TGTGCCACCAGCAGAGAAGGGGCGACGAAGAGGAATGAGCAGTTCTTC.